Each of the 18 T cell receptor beta chains below was sequenced from the same sample in a study of technical replicates of blood from a handful of donors. Here immunoSEQ multiplex PCR was the method, and the copy in TCRdb shows in-frame clones only, minus some. The table records around 85,000 clones, over 90% of them present only once. The source material was T cells isolated from PBMCs. All receptors come from a human donor in good health.

The J gene is TRBJ1-1, the V gene TRBV7-6, with TRBD1 as a possible D gene (6 bases). Per germline, CDR1 SGHVS and CDR2 FNYEAQ. This CDR3 region has 16 residues. V lost 5 bases and J lost 3, with 19 bases in between. For the CDR3, the DNA is TGTGCCAGCAGCCCGGCGGGGGGCGTGGTGGACACTGAAGCTTTCTTT. Translated: CASSPAGGVVDTEAFF.

This chain links TRBV9 with TRBJ2-6, with 8 nucleotides matching TRBD2. The junction had 1 base not matched to a gene; V was cut back by 3 bases and J by 2 bases. The CDR3 is 15 amino acids. The germline gives CDR1 SGDLS, CDR2 YYNGEE. CDR3: CASSERGPGANVLTF. CDR3 nucleotides: TGTGCCAGCAGCGAGCGGGGGCCTGGGGCCAACGTCCTGACTTTC.

This CDR3 reads CASSEGTAQETQYF. DNA of the CDR3: TGTGCCAGCAGTGAAGGGACAGCCCAAGAGACCCAGTACTTC. The chain carries TRBV6-1 and TRBJ2-5, with a possible D match to TRBD1 (6 bases). Germline CDR1 MNHNS, CDR2 SASEGT. The ends were cut back, 1 base at V and 1 base at J, with 7 bases in the middle. CDR3 length: 14 amino acids.

The CDR3 spells CASSEPDYGLYEQYF. CDR3 in DNA: TGTGCCAGCAGTGAACCCGACTATGGGCTCTACGAGCAGTACTTC. The chain carries TRBV2 and TRBJ2-7; a possible D gene is TRBD2 (5 bases). V shed 2 bases and J shed 3 bases, with 14 bases lying between them. This CDR3 spans 15 amino acids. CDR1 and CDR2 from the germline V gene are SNHLY and FYNNEI. Filled out from reference TRBV2 and TRBJ2-7, the complete variable domain reads EPEVTQTPSHQVTQMGQEVILRCVPISNHLYFYWYRQILGQKVEFLVSFYNNEISEKSEIFDDQFSVERPDGSNFTLKIRSTKLEDSAMYFCASSEPDYGLYEQYFGPGTRLTVT.

This clone was seen once. The rearrangement uses TRBV6-1 and TRBJ2-7; TRBD2 matches at 9 bases. The germline gives CDR1 MNHNS, CDR2 SASEGT. V shed 4 bases, J shed 6 bases, and the junction held 7 bases outside the gene matches. This CDR3 spans 14 amino acids. CDR3 sequence (DNA): TGTGCCAGCAGTGTCGCGGGAGGGTGGCCCGAGCAGTACTTC. This codes for CASSVAGGWPEQYF.

The chain links TRBV6-1 to TRBJ1-5; 8 bases map to TRBD1. The CDR3 has 16 residues. Trimming took 4 bases from V and 5 from J; bases not matched to a gene: 10. The germline gives CDR1 MNHNS, CDR2 SASEGT. The CDR3 spells CASSGHGQGKDQPQHF. The CDR3 bases are TGTGCCAGCAGTGGGCACGGACAGGGAAAGGATCAGCCCCAGCATTTT.

The chain uses TRBV9 and TRBJ1-5; perhaps TRBD1 as D (6 bases). The V gene lost 3 bases and the J gene lost 7 bases, with 23 bases spanning the gap. The germline gives CDR1 SGDLS, CDR2 YYNGEE. The CDR3 has 17 residues. For the CDR3, the DNA is TGTGCCAGCAGCGCCGGAGGGGGGGCTCTTGGTGACCAGCCCCAGCATTTT. Translated: CASSAGGGALGDQPQHF.

The chain is built from TRBV28 and TRBJ1-2; unclear D gene. The germline CDR1 and CDR2 sequences are MDHEN and SYDVKM. The V and J ends lost 5 bases and 0 bases respectively, with 16 bases between them. The CDR3 runs 16 residues. CDR3 sequence reads: CASSPASSLANYGYTF. CDR3 sequence (DNA): TGTGCCAGCAGTCCTGCCTCGAGCCTCGCTAACTATGGCTACACCTTC.

This chain connects TRBV6-1 to TRBJ2-7; 8 bases map to TRBD1. The CDR3 runs to 16 residues. Germline CDR1 and CDR2: MNHNS and SASEGT. V gave up 4 bases and J gave up 3 bases; unmatched junction bases: 11. The CDR3 DNA follows: TGTGCCAGCAGTGGATCGGACAGGGCCCCTTACTACGAGCAGTACTTC. This sequence encodes CASSGSDRAPYYEQYF.

DNA for the CDR3: TGTGCCAGCAGCCAAGGCGGGGTTAGCACAGATACGCAGTATTTT. As protein: CASSQGGVSTDTQYF. The rearrangement uses TRBV4-2 and TRBJ2-3; D might be TRBD2 (6 bases). Germline loops: CDR1 LGHNA, CDR2 YNFKEQ. This CDR3 comprises 15 residues. V was trimmed by 1 base and J by 0 bases, leaving 8 bases between them.

The chain uses TRBV7-2 and TRBJ1-5; D uncertain. CDR1 is SGHTA, CDR2 FQGNSA, per germline. The CDR3 has 13 amino acids. Trimming pared 5 bases from V and 0 bases from J, leaving 5 bases between. The DNA of the CDR3 is TGTGCCAGCAGCAGCAATAGCAATCAGCCCCAGCATTTT. Residues: CASSSNSNQPQHF.

This rearrangement joins TRBV19 to TRBJ1-4, with TRBD1 identical over 10 bases. The junction had 11 bases not matched to a gene; V was cut back by 7 bases and J by 0 bases. Germline lookup yields CDR1 LNHDA and CDR2 SQIVND (reference sequence). This CDR3 is 18 amino acids long. The CDR3 is CASMRQGANYATNEKLFF. The CDR3 DNA sequence: TGTGCCAGTATGCGACAGGGGGCCAACTATGCAACTAATGAAAAACTGTTTTTT.

This chain connects TRBV10-2 to TRBJ2-7; possibly TRBD2 for D (6 bases). Germline-derived CDR1 and CDR2 are WSHSY and SAAADI. Trimming pared 8 bases from V and 2 bases from J, leaving 16 bases between. The CDR3 contains 14 residues. Here the CDR3 reads CASSRGNYPYEQYF. In DNA, the CDR3 is TGCGCCAGCTCGCGGGGTAACTATCCCTACGAGCAGTACTTC.

The chain carries TRBV6-5 and TRBJ1-5, with D tentatively TRBD1 (5 bases). With 8 bases removed from V and 3 bases from J, the gap between germline ends came to 11 bases. The CDR3 is 13 amino acids. Germline CDR1 is MNHEY and CDR2 is SVGAGI. The CDR3 bases are TGTGCCAGCGGTGTTGGGGCCAATCAGCCCCAGCATTTT. Translated: CASGVGANQPQHF.

The rearrangement joins TRBV2 to TRBJ1-2; 9 bases match TRBD1. Losses at the gene ends were 10 bases for V and 2 bases for J; bases not matched to a gene: 11. The germline gives CDR1 SNHLY, CDR2 FYNNEI. The CDR3 runs to 15 residues. This CDR3 is CATDRGFGENYGYTF. DNA of the CDR3: TGTGCCACGGACAGGGGTTTTGGAGAAAACTATGGCTACACCTTC.

The rearrangement links TRBV5-1 to TRBJ2-7, with TRBD2 matching 10 bases. There are 14 residues in the CDR3. The V gene's germline CDR1 is SGHRS and CDR2 YFSETQ. The V segment lost 0 bases and the J segment 5 bases; nucleotides outside the gene matches: 2. CDR3 region: CASSLGSGGDEQYF. In DNA, the CDR3 is TGCGCCAGCAGCTTGGGGAGCGGGGGGGACGAGCAGTACTTC.

V gene TRBV10-2 combines with J gene TRBJ2-6; D ambiguous. The CDR3 contains 17 residues. CDR1 WSHSY and CDR2 SAAADI come from the germline V gene. V was trimmed by 2 bases and J by 0 bases, leaving 11 bases between them. This chain's CDR3 is CASSEMALVSGANVLTF. Here the CDR3 DNA reads TGCGCCAGCAGTGAGATGGCTCTAGTCTCTGGGGCCAACGTCCTGACTTTC.

The rearrangement links TRBV25-1 to TRBJ2-3, with 10 bases fitting TRBD1. CDR3 length: 15 amino acids. Germline CDR1 MGHDK, CDR2 SYGVNS. V shed 10 bases, J shed 1 base, and the junction held 8 bases outside the gene matches. The CDR3 protein is CATPGQGLGTDTQYF. CDR3 sequence (DNA): TGTGCCACTCCGGGACAGGGGCTAGGCACAGATACGCAGTATTTT.